The 25 T cell receptor beta chains given below trace back to one sample, sequenced in a study of blood T cell repertoires in COVID-19. The data were produced by immunoSEQ multiplex PCR, yet TCRdb's version contains in-frame clones alone and is incomplete. The data show about 250,000 clones, with 84% seen just once and 1.5% to 1.7% held by the top ten. Sequencing input: peripheral blood. The receptor set was obtained from a woman in her forties who had recovered from COVID-19.

The rearrangement links TRBV5-1 to TRBJ2-3; weak D call: TRBD2 (6 bases). The CDR3 is made up of 14 amino acids. Between the trimmed V and J ends, which lost 4 bases and 2 bases, there was a span of 11 bases. Germline values: CDR1 SGHRS, CDR2 YFSETQ. CDR3 nucleotide sequence: TGCGCCAGCAGCCCGCGGGGCCTCACAGATACGCAGTATTTT. It translates to CASSPRGLTDTQYF.

The chain combines TRBV11-2 with TRBJ2-3; 9 nucleotides match TRBD2. The length of the CDR3 is 16 residues. The V gene end was trimmed by 0 bases and the J gene end by 7 bases; junction bases not matched to a gene: 8. The germline V gene encodes CDR1 SGHAT and CDR2 FQNNGV. CDR3 DNA sequence: TGTGCCAGCAGCTTAGATCGGGCGGGGGGGAGGAATACGCAGTATTTT. Translating gives CASSLDRAGGRNTQYF.

V usage is TRBV7-8 and J usage is TRBJ2-7; a weak D match, TRBD1 (6 bases). Germline loops: CDR1 SGHVS, CDR2 FQNEAQ. The CDR3 totals 15 residues. Trimming stripped 5 bases from V and 7 bases from J, with 21 bases between. The CDR3 reads CASSLTSTGFVEQYF. The CDR3 nucleotides are TGTGCCAGCAGCCTAACCTCGACAGGTTTCGTGGAGCAGTACTTC. Full variable domain (missing parts from reference TRBV7-8 and TRBJ2-7): GAGVSQSPRYKVAKRGQDVALRCDPISGHVSLFWYQQALGQGPEFLTYFQNEAQLDKSGLPSDRFFAERPEGSVSTLKIQRTQQEDSAVYLCASSLTSTGFVEQYFGPGTRLTVT.

V usage is TRBV14 and J usage is TRBJ2-3, with 11 positions matching TRBD2. With 4 bases clipped from V and 3 bases from J, the junction kept 6 bases outside the gene matches. The CDR3 runs 16 residues. Germline values: CDR1 SGHDN, CDR2 FVKESK. The CDR3 protein is CASSRGLAGRTDTQYF. For the CDR3, the DNA is TGTGCCAGCAGCCGAGGACTAGCGGGCCGAACAGATACGCAGTATTTT.

This clone was found a few times. The V and J genes are TRBV7-9 and TRBJ2-2; D might be TRBD2 (5 bases). Between the trimmed V and J ends, which lost 2 bases and 2 bases, there was a span of 9 bases. Germline values: CDR1 SEHNR, CDR2 FQNEAQ (reference sequence). The CDR3 is 15 amino acids. Here the CDR3 DNA reads TGTGCCAGCAGCTTACCGGGGTACAACACCGGGGAGCTGTTTTTT. Translating gives CASSLPGYNTGELFF.

The CDR3 reads CASSPPRGYTF. Here the CDR3 DNA reads TGTGCCAGCAGCCCCCCCCGGGGCTACACCTTC. The gene calls are TRBV9 and TRBJ1-2; D unclear. Looked up from germline, CDR1 is SGDLS and CDR2 is YYNGEE. There are 11 residues in the CDR3. V was cut by 4 bases and J by 8 bases, with 9 bases left in between.

V and J are TRBV6-5 and TRBJ1-5; 8 bases map to TRBD1. V gave up 6 bases and J gave up 3 bases; unmatched junction bases: 7. Germline V lookup: CDR1 MNHEY, CDR2 SVGAGI. This CDR3 is built from 15 residues. CDR3 loop: CASRLMGQDNQPQHF. The CDR3 DNA sequence: TGTGCCAGCAGGCTGATGGGACAGGACAATCAGCCCCAGCATTTT.

The chain couples TRBV3-1 (or the pseudogene TRBV3-2) to TRBJ2-7, with D tentatively TRBD1 (5 bases). Germline CDR1 reads LGHDT; CDR2 reads YNNKEL (reference sequence). The V and J ends lost 4 bases and 4 bases respectively, with 11 bases between them. CDR3 length: 13 amino acids. CDR3: CASSPREGYEQYF. In DNA, the CDR3 is TGTGCCAGCAGCCCCAGGGAAGGTTACGAGCAGTACTTC.

This clone came up once. The CDR3 DNA reads TGTGCCAGCAGCCCGCGGCAGGGGGCCACTGAAGCTTTCTTT. Encoded protein: CASSPRQGATEAFF. V usage is TRBV9 and J usage is TRBJ1-1; 8 bases align to TRBD1. This CDR3 has 14 amino acids. Germline trimming cut 4 bases from V and 4 bases from J; bases unmatched to any gene: 6. The germline V gene has CDR1 SGDLS and CDR2 YYNGEE.

The chain has TRBV4-1 and TRBJ1-4, with a weak D call TRBD1 (5 bases). Germline values: CDR1 MGHRA, CDR2 YSYEKL. CDR3 length: 17 amino acids. Trimming took off 0 bases at V and 5 bases at J, with 16 bases between the two ends. The CDR3 DNA is TGCGCCAGCAGCCAAGAGGGGCCCTATAGACCAAATGAAAAACTGTTTTTT. Protein sequence: CASSQEGPYRPNEKLFF.

Here the CDR3 reads CASSVALSPYEQYF. Written as DNA, the CDR3 is TGTGCCAGCAGCGTAGCCCTCTCCCCTTACGAGCAGTACTTC. The chain links TRBV9 to TRBJ2-7, with D unclear. The ends were cut back, 0 bases at V and 4 bases at J, with 11 bases in the middle. The CDR3 spans 14 residues. Germline CDR1 is SGDLS and CDR2 is YYNGEE.

The V call is TRBV28, the J call TRBJ2-5, with TRBD1 identical over 9 bases. This CDR3 contains 15 residues. J lost 3 bases, V lost 6 bases, and 8 bases had no gene match. CDR1 MDHEN and CDR2 SYDVKM come from the germline V gene. The CDR3 coding sequence is TGTGCCAGCAGGTCCGGGACAGGGTATGAAGAGACCCAGTACTTC. This gives the protein CASRSGTGYEETQYF.

The gene calls are TRBV25-1 and TRBJ1-4; possibly TRBD1 for D (6 bases). Per the germline V gene, CDR1 is MGHDK and CDR2 is SYGVNS. V was clipped by 4 bases and J by 4 bases, with 13 bases between them. The CDR3 has 15 residues. The CDR3 coding sequence is TGTGCCAGCAGTGCCCTCGGACAGAATAATGAAAAACTGTTTTTT. It codes for CASSALGQNNEKLFF. The full variable domain, rest sourced from reference TRBV25-1 and TRBJ1-4, is EADIYQTPRYLVIGTGKKITLECSQTMGHDKMYWYQQDPGMELHLIHYSYGVNSTEKGDLSSESTVSRIRTEHFPLTLESARPSHTSQYLCASSALGQNNEKLFFGSGTQLSVL.

V gene TRBV27 combines with J gene TRBJ1-1; D gene unclear. The germline V gene encodes CDR1 MNHEY and CDR2 SMNVEV (reference sequence). The CDR3 is 14 residues long. V lost 2 bases to trimming and J lost 4 bases, with 11 bases between them. The CDR3 loop reads CASSLVKGSTEAFF. The CDR3, as DNA: TGTGCCAGCAGTTTAGTGAAAGGGAGCACTGAAGCTTTCTTT.

The chain links TRBV7-3 to TRBJ1-6, with D possibly being TRBD1 (5 bases). V dropped 4 bases and J dropped 4 bases, with 14 bases sitting between them. The CDR3 runs 16 residues. Germline CDR1 SGHTA, CDR2 FQGTGA. The CDR3: CASSSWRGGYNSPLHF. The CDR3 DNA reads as TGTGCCAGCAGCTCCTGGCGCGGGGGATATAATTCACCCCTCCACTTT.

This chain uses TRBV5-4 with TRBJ2-1; D gene ambiguous. V was trimmed by 4 bases and J by 7 bases, leaving 9 bases between them. The CDR3 extends over 12 amino acids. Germline V lookup: CDR1 SGHNT, CDR2 YYREEE (reference sequence). The CDR3 loop is CASSGGINEQFF. As DNA, the CDR3 is TGTGCCAGCAGCGGCGGTATAAATGAGCAGTTCTTC. Based on the CDR3 plus reference TRBV5-4 and TRBJ2-1, the full variable domain is ETGVTQSPTHLIKTRGQQVTLRCSSQSGHNTVSWYQQALGQGPQFIFQYYREEENGRGNFPPRFSGLQFPNYSSELNVNALELDDSALYLCASSGGINEQFFGPGTRLTVL.

The chain joins TRBV19 to TRBJ2-1, with a possible D match to TRBD2 (7 bases). This CDR3 comprises 15 residues. V lost 3 bases and J lost 2, with 11 bases in between. Germline CDR1 and CDR2: LNHDA and SQIVND (reference sequence). The CDR3 nucleotides read TGTGCCAGTAGTATCTACGGGGGGCCCTACAATGAGCAGTTCTTC. It translates to CASSIYGGPYNEQFF.

The chain joins TRBV6-2 or TRBV6-3 to TRBJ2-5; 13 bases line up with TRBD2. The trim removed 2 bases at V and 5 bases at J, leaving 8 bases unmatched. Germline CDR1 is MNHEY and CDR2 is SVGEGT. This CDR3 is built from 17 residues. This CDR3 reads CASSYLLAGGPWETQYF. The CDR3 coding sequence is TGTGCCAGCAGTTACCTACTAGCGGGGGGGCCCTGGGAGACCCAGTACTTC.

CDR3 sequence (DNA): TGCGCCAGCAGTCCTAGGGGAGATACGCAGTATTTT. It codes for CASSPRGDTQYF. The genes are TRBV5-1 and TRBJ2-3; the D gene is possibly TRBD1 (5 bases). The germline CDR1 and CDR2 sequences are SGHRS and YFSETQ. The CDR3 consists of 12 residues. With 5 bases removed from V and 5 bases from J, the gap between germline ends came to 9 bases. Variable domain in full (rest from reference TRBV5-1 and TRBJ2-3): KAGVTQTPRYLIKTRGQQVTLSCSPISGHRSVSWYQQTPGQGLQFLFEYFSETQRNKGNFPGRFSGRQFSNSRSEMNVSTLELGDSALYLCASSPRGDTQYFGPGTRLTVL.

This chain uses TRBV28 with TRBJ1-2; weak D call: TRBD1 (6 bases). Germline loops: CDR1 MDHEN, CDR2 SYDVKM. Trimming pared 2 bases from V and 3 bases from J, leaving 10 bases between. This CDR3 spans 14 amino acids. CDR3 loop: CASSLDRSYYGYTF. CDR3 in DNA: TGTGCCAGCAGTTTAGACAGGAGCTACTATGGCTACACCTTC.

The chain employs TRBV12-3 or TRBV12-4 and TRBJ1-5; no clear D gene. The CDR3 runs to 13 residues. V lost 6 bases, J lost 7 bases, and 13 bases lay in between. The CDR3 coding sequence is TGTGCCAGCAGGGCGTCTGGAGGACAGCCCCAGCATTTT. Amino acids: CASRASGGQPQHF.

The chain employs TRBV5-8 and TRBJ1-5, with D possibly being TRBD1 (5 bases). Trimming removed 3 bases from V and 7 bases from J, with 17 bases in between. Germline-derived CDR1 and CDR2 are SGHTS and YDEGEE. This CDR3 comprises 15 residues. For the CDR3, the DNA is TGTGCCAGCAGCTGGGGGGGAATGGTTCGGCAGCCCCAGCATTTT. Amino acids: CASSWGGMVRQPQHF.

The chain employs TRBV15 and TRBJ2-3; 9 nucleotides line up with TRBD1. Germline CDR1 LNHNV, CDR2 YYDKDF (reference sequence). This CDR3 region has 16 residues. Losses at the gene ends were 0 bases for V and 6 bases for J; bases not matched to a gene: 7. The CDR3 protein is CATSRDHTGGRDTQYF. The CDR3 DNA sequence: TGTGCCACCAGCAGAGATCACACAGGGGGCAGGGATACGCAGTATTTT.

This chain links TRBV4-1 with TRBJ1-6, with D hard to call. Germline lookup yields CDR1 MGHRA and CDR2 YSYEKL. The V gene lost 1 base and the J gene lost 5 bases, with 12 bases spanning the gap. The CDR3 sequence is 16 residues long. Here the CDR3 reads CASSQVLAGDNSPLHF. For the CDR3, the DNA is TGCGCCAGCAGCCAAGTACTGGCGGGAGATAATTCACCCCTCCACTTT.

The chain couples TRBV7-9 to TRBJ1-6; 9 bases align to TRBD1. This CDR3 has 14 amino acids. In germline, CDR1 is SEHNR, CDR2 FQNEAQ (reference sequence). J gave up 9 bases and V 5 bases, and 5 bases lay outside the gene matches. This chain's CDR3 is CASSTGTGISPLHF. The CDR3 nucleotides are TGTGCCAGCAGCACCGGGACAGGGATTTCACCCCTCCACTTT.